What follows are 21 T cell receptor beta chains derived from one specimen sequenced in a study of CD8+CD57+ T cells in acquired aplastic anemia. Investigators profiled TCR beta VDJ and CDR3 from genomic DNA template. Each CDR3 protein is one row after TCRdb ran MiXCR on the reads. Seen here are 160,000 or so distinct CDR3 sequences, 45% to 55% observed once, and the top ten hold 0.85% to 1.2%. Those patients picked for sequencing had displayed CD8+CD57+ cell expansion on flow cytometry. Sequencing used sorted CD4+, CD8+, or CD8+CD57+ T cells (not recorded which) from PBMCs. These receptor sequences come from a human donor with aplastic anemia.

This clonotype was detected ten times or more. The gene calls are TRBV7-9 and TRBJ1-1; 7 bases align to TRBD1. The germline V gene has CDR1 SEHNR and CDR2 FQNEAQ (reference sequence). This CDR3 has 14 amino acids. V shed 5 bases, J shed 7 bases, and the junction held 10 bases outside the gene matches. CDR3 protein: CASSDNSRGGEAFF. The CDR3 DNA reads TGTGCCAGCAGCGACAATTCCAGGGGGGGTGAAGCTTTCTTT.

Worth noting for this clonotype: A clone one base away is much larger, so this may be a read error. The J gene is TRBJ1-2, the V gene TRBV6-2 or TRBV6-3; D not certain. Germline values: CDR1 MNHEY, CDR2 SVGEGT. The V end lost 7 bases, the J end lost 2 bases, and 14 bases lay between the germline ends. The CDR3 sequence is 14 residues long. In DNA, the CDR3 is TGTGCCAGCATAAGAGACGAGCAGAACTATGGCTACACCTTC. Its translation is CASIRDEQNYGYTF.

The genes are TRBV7-6 and TRBJ2-6; TRBD1 matches 9 bases. Germline V lookup: CDR1 SGHVS, CDR2 FNYEAQ. CDR3 length: 16 amino acids. V was clipped by 5 bases and J by 2 bases; unmatched bases: 4. The CDR3 coding sequence is TGTGCCAGCAGCAAAGGGACAGGGACTGGGGCCAACGTCCTGACTTTC. This sequence encodes CASSKGTGTGANVLTF.

This clonotype has ten or more counts. V usage is TRBV7-2 and J usage is TRBJ2-7; no reliable D call. V was cut by 0 bases and J by 3 bases, with 9 bases left in between. The CDR3 totals 14 residues. Germline values: CDR1 SGHTA, CDR2 FQGNSA. This CDR3 reads CASSLAGPHYEQYF. DNA of the CDR3: TGTGCCAGCAGCTTAGCAGGACCCCACTACGAGCAGTACTTC.

This clonotype was observed at least ten times. This chain links TRBV4-3 with TRBJ2-5; D may be TRBD1 (6 bases). With 2 bases removed from V and 2 bases from J, the gap between germline ends came to 9 bases. CDR1 LGHNA and CDR2 YSLEER come from the germline V gene. This CDR3 comprises 14 residues. DNA of the CDR3: TGCGCCAGCAGCCAACTGGGGGCTCAAGAGACCCAGTACTTC. This sequence encodes CASSQLGAQETQYF.

This clonotype was observed at least ten times. The V gene is TRBV5-1, the J gene TRBJ1-2; possible D gene TRBD1, 5 bases. Trimming took 0 bases from V and 3 from J, leaving 6 bases between them. The CDR3 covers 13 residues. Germline V gene lookup returns CDR1 SGHRS and CDR2 YFSETQ. The CDR3 spells CASSLEGDYGYTF. CDR3 nucleotides: TGCGCCAGCAGCTTGGAAGGGGACTATGGCTACACCTTC. Full variable domain (rest looked up from reference TRBV5-1 and TRBJ1-2): KAGVTQTPRYLIKTRGQQVTLSCSPISGHRSVSWYQQTPGQGLQFLFEYFSETQRNKGNFPGRFSGRQFSNSRSEMNVSTLELGDSALYLCASSLEGDYGYTFGSGTRLTVV.

This clonotype has at least ten counts. The V and J genes are TRBV9 and TRBJ1-4; 10 nucleotides align to TRBD1. J lost 3 bases, V lost 4 bases, and 3 bases had no gene match. The CDR3 has 15 amino acids. Germline lookup yields CDR1 SGDLS and CDR2 YYNGEE. The CDR3 spells CASSIGQGANEKLFF. CDR3 nucleotide sequence: TGTGCCAGCAGCATAGGACAGGGGGCTAATGAAAAACTGTTTTTT.

This clonotype showed up many times. The chain is built from TRBV5-4 and TRBJ2-1; D gene uncertain. The ends were cut back, 2 bases at V and 0 bases at J, with 9 bases in the middle. CDR1 SGHNT and CDR2 YYREEE come from the germline V gene (reference sequence). The CDR3 has 15 amino acids. CDR3 in amino acids: CASSFKISSYNEQFF. The CDR3 bases are TGTGCCAGCAGCTTTAAGATTAGCTCCTACAATGAGCAGTTCTTC.

The chain joins TRBV20-1 to TRBJ1-6; 11 bases are a match to TRBD1. Germline lookup yields CDR1 DFQATT and CDR2 SNEGSKA (reference sequence). This CDR3 contains 14 residues. The V and J ends lost 2 bases and 10 bases, in that order; junction bases with no gene match: 4. CDR3: CSARRTGGDSPLHF. CDR3 coding DNA: TGCAGTGCTAGAAGGACAGGGGGCGACTCACCCCTCCACTTT.

In its sample, this clonotype was seen many times. The V gene is TRBV6-5, the J gene TRBJ1-1; TRBD1 might be the D (5 bases). Germline V lookup: CDR1 MNHEY, CDR2 SVGAGI. V was trimmed by 2 bases and J by 5 bases, leaving 12 bases between them. The CDR3 runs to 14 residues. The CDR3 bases are TGTGCCAGCAGTTACCGAAATTCAGGGACTGAAGCTTTCTTT. This encodes CASSYRNSGTEAFF.

This clonotype was observed a few times. V is TRBV14 and J is TRBJ2-7; TRBD1 might be the D (6 bases). Germline V gene lookup returns CDR1 SGHDN and CDR2 FVKESK. The CDR3 totals 15 residues. The germline V and J ends were trimmed by 6 bases and 2 bases, with 17 bases remaining between them. The CDR3: CASRRTRDTTYEQYF. The DNA of the CDR3 is TGTGCCAGCAGACGAACCCGGGACACAACCTACGAGCAGTACTTC.

As to this clonotype: At one boundary the junction diverges from the germline segment, which might be a read error. CDR3 bases: TGTGCCAGCAGCCAACTAGCGCTGGGAGGGGGCGAAGAGCCGTTCTTC. This gives the protein CASSQLALGGGEEPFF. The chain recombines TRBV7-6 with TRBJ2-1; D tentatively reads TRBD1 or TRBD2 (7 bases each). The germline CDR1 and CDR2 sequences are SGHVS and FNYEAQ. The CDR3 runs 16 residues.

Concerning this clonotype: A much larger clone lies a single base off, so this may be a read error. This rearrangement joins TRBV2 to TRBJ1-2, with 10 nucleotides matching TRBD1. CDR3 length: 15 residues. Germline CDR1 reads SNHLY; CDR2 reads FYNNEI. The CDR3 DNA reads as TGTGCCGGCAGGGAACCGGACAGGGGGTTTCGCGGCTACACCTTC. It is translated as CAGREPDRGFRGYTF.

This clonotype has just a few counts. This rearrangement joins TRBV7-2 to TRBJ2-7; D gene ambiguous. The CDR3 totals 13 residues. Trimming cost V 2 bases and J 2 bases, with 7 bases left between them. Germline V CDR1 and CDR2: SGHTA, FQGNSA. CDR3 DNA sequence: TGTGCCAGCAGCTTACGGAATCCCTACGAGCAGTACTTC. Translating gives CASSLRNPYEQYF.

This clonotype was found many times. The chain has TRBV20-1 and TRBJ1-2, with TRBD1 matching 10 bases. The CDR3 has 15 residues. Germline V gene lookup returns CDR1 DFQATT and CDR2 SNEGSKA (reference sequence). V was pared by 2 bases and J by 2 bases, with 5 bases of the junction left unmatched. In nucleotides, the CDR3 is TGCAGTGCTAGAAACTCGGACAGGGGGAACTATGGCTACACCTTC. As protein: CSARNSDRGNYGYTF.

Ten or more counts support this clonotype. V is TRBV5-1 and J is TRBJ2-7; D ambiguous. Germline loops: CDR1 SGHRS, CDR2 YFSETQ. V was trimmed by 2 bases and J by 2 bases, leaving 17 bases between them. CDR3 length equals 16 residues. CDR3 residues: CASSLKLGSTPYEQYF. CDR3 in DNA: TGCGCCAGCAGCTTAAAGCTGGGTAGCACCCCCTACGAGCAGTACTTC.

The chain links TRBV2 to TRBJ2-3; the D gene could be TRBD1 or TRBD2 (6 bases each). V was trimmed by 8 bases and J by 5 bases, leaving 14 bases between them. Germline V gene lookup returns CDR1 SNHLY and CDR2 FYNNEI. CDR3 length: 13 residues. CDR3 nucleotide sequence: TGTGCCAGCTTTCGGGGGCTGAGAGATACGCAGTATTTT. This translates into CASFRGLRDTQYF.

The chain combines TRBV11-1 with TRBJ2-3; 9 bases are shared with TRBD1. The CDR3 has 15 amino acids. In germline, CDR1 is SGHAT, CDR2 FQDESV (reference sequence). Trimming removed 5 bases from V and 1 base from J; junction bases left unmatched: 4. In DNA form, the CDR3 reads TGTGCCAGCAGCCTAGGGACAGGGCGCACAGATACGCAGTATTTT. It yields the protein CASSLGTGRTDTQYF.

The V gene is TRBV2, the J gene TRBJ2-5; 12 bases fit TRBD1. The V and J ends lost 5 bases and 5 bases, in that order; junction bases with no gene match: 9. This CDR3 is 16 amino acids long. CDR1 is SNHLY, CDR2 FYNNEI, per germline. In DNA form, the CDR3 reads TGTGCCAGCAGTCAAGAAGGGACAGGGGGCATGGAGACCCAGTACTTC. This encodes CASSQEGTGGMETQYF.

The CDR3 DNA reads as TGTGCCAGCAGTTCCCGACTAGCGGGGGGGCATGAGCAGTTCTTC. Amino acids: CASSSRLAGGHEQFF. This chain links TRBV12-3 or TRBV12-4 with TRBJ2-1, with 14 bases lining up with TRBD2. The CDR3 totals 15 residues. Unmatched junction bases numbered 4, after V lost 4 bases and J lost 8 bases.

This chain links TRBV20-1 with TRBJ2-3; no clear D. Looked up from germline, CDR1 is DFQATT and CDR2 is SNEGSKA (reference sequence). The CDR3 loop spans 13 amino acids. V was trimmed by 5 bases and J by 2 bases, leaving 11 bases between them. CDR3 loop: CSAVPGYTDTQYF. CDR3 DNA sequence: TGCAGTGCTGTACCGGGTTACACAGATACGCAGTATTTT.